The rows below give T cell receptor beta chains drawn from one sample of a study of shared clonotypes between healthy human individuals. Using immunoSEQ multiplex PCR, the repertoire was profiled, and TCRdb retains in-frame clones only, with some absent. Here the sample spans millions of clones, about 93% being singletons. The material sequenced was naive CD8+ T cells from PBMCs. The origin of the receptors is a man aged 18 to 29 in good health. Some clones in this sample may be carry-over from other donors' samples. Each CDR3 is given with its conserved first and last residue. The D gene is left open where the match is weak. Clone size is stated in some rows and not others, as once, few, many or a class when expanded.

J gene: TRBJ1-1
D gene: TRBD1
clone size: NA
V gene: TRBV5-1
CDR3 protein: CASSLTLQGAEAFF
CDR3 DNA: TGCGCCAGCAGCTTGACGCTACAGGGGGCTGAAGCTTTCTTT

J gene: TRBJ2-1
D gene: NA
clone size: NA
V gene: TRBV29-1
CDR3 protein: CSAAPPGEQFF
CDR3 DNA: TGCAGCGCTGCCCCCCCAGGTGAGCAGTTCTTC

J gene: TRBJ2-7
D gene: NA
clone size: NA
V gene: TRBV28
CDR3 protein: CASSLRGPATYEQYF
CDR3 DNA: TGTGCCAGCAGTTTACGAGGGCCGGCGACCTACGAGCAGTACTTC

J gene: TRBJ1-1
D gene: NA
clone size: NA
V gene: TRBV5-8
CDR3 protein: CASNHGGSNTEAFF
CDR3 DNA: TGTGCCAGCAACCACGGAGGATCGAACACTGAAGCTTTCTTT

J gene: TRBJ2-3
D gene: NA
clone size: NA
V gene: TRBV25-1
CDR3 protein: CASSPAAFLDTQYF
CDR3 DNA: TGTGCCAGCAGTCCCGCGGCTTTCTTGGATACGCAGTATTTT

J gene: TRBJ1-2
D gene: NA
clone size: NA
V gene: TRBV7-9
CDR3 protein: CASRPRAGTNYGYTF
CDR3 DNA: TGTGCCAGCAGACCACGGGCCGGCACTAACTATGGCTACACCTTC

J gene: TRBJ2-5
D gene: NA
clone size: NA
V gene: TRBV5-8
CDR3 protein: CASSSWTEHNQETQYF
CDR3 DNA: TGTGCCAGCAGCTCCTGGACGGAGCATAACCAAGAGACCCAGTACTTC

J gene: TRBJ2-1
D gene: NA
clone size: once
V gene: TRBV9
CDR3 protein: CASSGPSTTFSYNEQFF
CDR3 DNA: TGTGCCAGCAGCGGCCCCTCCACTACTTTTTCTTACAATGAGCAGTTCTTC

J gene: TRBJ2-7
D gene: TRBD1
clone size: NA
V gene: TRBV6-5
CDR3 protein: CASRPGQGANNEQYF
CDR3 DNA: TGTGCCAGCAGACCGGGACAGGGGGCGAACAACGAGCAGTACTTC

J gene: TRBJ2-3
D gene: TRBD1
clone size: NA
V gene: TRBV10-1
CDR3 protein: CASSGQGTTDTQYF
CDR3 DNA: TGCGCCAGCAGTGGACAGGGAACCACAGATACGCAGTATTTT

J gene: TRBJ2-1
D gene: NA
clone size: NA
V gene: TRBV19
CDR3 protein: CASAVGSYNEQFF
CDR3 DNA: TGTGCCAGCGCAGTGGGCTCCTACAATGAGCAGTTCTTC

J gene: TRBJ2-3
D gene: NA
clone size: NA
V gene: TRBV7-6
CDR3 protein: CASSSSSVPTDTQYF
CDR3 DNA: TGTGCCAGCAGCTCCTCAAGTGTACCCACAGATACGCAGTATTTT

J gene: TRBJ2-7
D gene: NA
clone size: NA
V gene: TRBV27
CDR3 protein: CASSLKGPYEQYF
CDR3 DNA: TGTGCCAGCAGCCTAAAGGGTCCCTACGAGCAGTACTTC

J gene: TRBJ2-7
D gene: TRBD1
clone size: NA
V gene: TRBV27
CDR3 protein: CASSLLTGEDEQYF
CDR3 DNA: TGTGCCAGCAGTTTATTGACAGGGGAGGACGAGCAGTACTTC

J gene: TRBJ2-5
D gene: TRBD2
clone size: NA
V gene: TRBV6-5
CDR3 protein: CASSPGGVQETQYF
CDR3 DNA: TGTGCCAGCAGCCCGGGAGGGGTTCAAGAGACCCAGTACTTC

J gene: TRBJ1-5
D gene: NA
clone size: NA
V gene: TRBV5-4
CDR3 protein: CASSFAGVNQPQHF
CDR3 DNA: TGTGCCAGCAGCTTTGCGGGGGTCAATCAGCCCCAGCATTTT

J gene: TRBJ2-7
D gene: NA
clone size: NA
V gene: TRBV19
CDR3 protein: CASSWGSTPTYEQYF
CDR3 DNA: TGTGCCAGTAGTTGGGGGTCCACACCTACCTACGAGCAGTACTTC

J gene: TRBJ2-7
D gene: TRBD2
clone size: once
V gene: TRBV10-3
CDR3 protein: CAISEPRTSGSSYEQYF
CDR3 DNA: TGTGCCATCAGTGAGCCCCGGACTAGCGGGAGCTCCTACGAGCAGTACTTC

J gene: TRBJ1-1
D gene: NA
clone size: NA
V gene: TRBV28
CDR3 protein: CASGKRGLMNTEAFF
CDR3 DNA: TGTGCCAGCGGGAAGCGGGGGCTCATGAACACTGAAGCTTTCTTT

J gene: TRBJ2-1
D gene: NA
clone size: NA
V gene: TRBV5-1
CDR3 protein: CASSLGFLDEQFF
CDR3 DNA: TGCGCCAGCAGCTTGGGGTTTTTAGATGAGCAGTTCTTC

J gene: TRBJ2-2
D gene: TRBD2
clone size: NA
V gene: TRBV11-2
CDR3 protein: CASSHRLAYGELFF
CDR3 DNA: TGTGCCAGCAGCCACCGACTAGCCTACGGGGAGCTGTTTTTT

J gene: TRBJ2-7
D gene: NA
clone size: NA
V gene: TRBV7-9
CDR3 protein: CASRPGRGSYEQYF
CDR3 DNA: TGTGCCAGCAGGCCAGGGAGGGGGTCCTACGAGCAGTACTTC